This T cell receptor (beta chain) emerged from a study of T cells in Graves' hyperthyroidism and ophthalmopathy. Germline V gene data show CDR1 as DFQATT and CDR2 as SNEGSKA (reference sequence). CDR3 size: 17 residues. Trimming cost V 0 bases and J 2 bases, with 17 bases left between them. The investigators amplified TCR beta CDR3 regions from RNA transcripts. First-round RT-PCR with HTBI primers amplified the TCR CDR3 region. TCRdb re-called the multiplex PCR reads through MiXCR, storing one row per CDR3 protein. The sample yields about 640,000 distinct CDR3 sequences, about 20% seen once. This clonotype has just a few counts.

Sequencing input: blood. This TCR came from a man younger than 45 with Graves' ophthalmopathy. V and J are TRBV20-1 and TRBJ2-1; maybe TRBD2 (5 bases). For the CDR3, the DNA is TGCAGTGCTAGAGATCCAAAGGTGGCGGGCGCCTACAATGAGCAGTTCTTC. This translates into CSARDPKVAGAYNEQFF.